Below, one T cell receptor beta chain is given with its context. The antigen remains undetermined. Positive CCR7 selection of CD45RO-negative cells yielded the naive CD8 cells, and terminally differentiated effector memory CD45RA+ cells were excluded. These data belong to a study of shared clonotypes between healthy human individuals. Study-level results: For sorted subsets, rarefaction showed incomplete sequencing despite large depth. Among a few donors, approximately 5% of naive CD4 clonotypes were found in common.

The method was immunoSEQ multiplex PCR; TCRdb's version includes in-frame clones alone and lacks a portion of them. The sample consists of around 2,000,000 clones, about 95% of them appearing once. The specimen was naive CD8+ T cells sorted from blood. This TCR was recovered from a man younger than 30 in good health.

The CDR3 region is CASSPAANTGELFF. In DNA form, the CDR3 reads TGTGCCAGCAGCCCGGCGGCGAACACCGGGGAGCTGTTTTTT. The chain is built from TRBV7-6 and TRBJ2-2; D remains unclear. The V end lost 5 bases, the J end lost 0 bases, and 7 bases lay between the germline ends. Looked up from germline, CDR1 is SGHVS and CDR2 is FNYEAQ. CDR3 length: 14 residues.